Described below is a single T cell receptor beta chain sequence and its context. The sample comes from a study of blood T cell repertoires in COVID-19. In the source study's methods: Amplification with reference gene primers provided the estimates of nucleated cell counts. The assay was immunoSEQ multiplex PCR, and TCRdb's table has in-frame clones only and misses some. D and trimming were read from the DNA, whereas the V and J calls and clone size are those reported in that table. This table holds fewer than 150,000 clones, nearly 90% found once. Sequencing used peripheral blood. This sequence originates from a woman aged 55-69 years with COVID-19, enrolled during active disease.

CDR3 DNA sequence: TGTGCCAGCAGTGAGTCGAGCGGGGGGGTAGGCGAGCAGTACTTC. Translation gives CASSESSGGVGEQYF. The chain links TRBV6-4 to TRBJ2-7; 10 nucleotides match TRBD2. The CDR3 has 15 residues. CDR1 and CDR2 from the germline V gene are MRHNA and SNTAGT. The V gene end was trimmed by 3 bases and the J gene end by 6 bases; junction bases not matched to a gene: 8.